Listed below are T cell receptor beta chains from one sample, sequenced in a study of blood T cell repertoires in COVID-19. Repertoires were generated with immunoSEQ multiplex PCR, while TCRdb's copy carries only in-frame clones and drops some. Here the sample spans hundreds of thousands of clones, 80% to 90% being singletons. The sequencing input was PBMCs or T cells enriched from blood (not recorded which). These receptors were taken from a young man who had recovered from COVID-19. Each CDR3 is given without its conserved first and last residue.

J gene	V gene	CDR3 protein
TRBJ2-1	TRBV5-1	ASSFSRGGHNEQF
TRBJ1-5	TRBV2	ASNGAFHNQPQH
TRBJ2-7	TRBV10-3	AISIDRGQSEQY
TRBJ2-1	TRBV7-2	ASSVSRDRGSDEQF
TRBJ1-1	TRBV18	ASSAGAMGAF
TRBJ1-3	TRBV12-3/TRBV12-4	ASSLGNTIY
TRBJ1-5	TRBV19	ASSRAGRWDQPQH
TRBJ2-7	TRBV11-2	ASSLLGYEQY
TRBJ2-7	TRBV10-3	AISGTGGRGSYEQY
TRBJ1-1	TRBV19	ASYPWGQDEAF
TRBJ2-1	TRBV29-1	SVESGYNEQF
TRBJ1-1	TRBV4-1	ASSQATWLNTEAF
TRBJ1-1	TRBV12-3/TRBV12-4	ASRRQGRTEAF
TRBJ1-1	TRBV11-2	ASSLQGFGTEAF
TRBJ2-5	TRBV28	ASNGDRGVHWAQY
TRBJ1-1	TRBV6-5	ATLGGLTEAF
TRBJ2-7	TRBV6-5	ATVKLAGPHEQY
TRBJ1-4	TRBV7-9	ASSSTGGREKLF
TRBJ2-5	TRBV25-1	ASSESGPSGETQY
TRBJ1-4	TRBV25-1	ASSLRTGALEKLF
TRBJ2-7	TRBV4-2	ASSQELVGTGNNEQY
TRBJ2-1	TRBV10-3	AINSYGPAGEQF
TRBJ1-2	TRBV6-5	ASSSQGNYGYT
TRBJ1-5	TRBV29-1	SGSGGPDQPQH
TRBJ2-1	TRBV7-2	ASSFTEGTAQF
TRBJ1-2	TRBV28	ASRQAGTGTTRARYT
TRBJ1-4	TRBV10-1	ATSSGATNEKLF
TRBJ2-3	TRBV7-2	ASSLWGTSGRTNTQY
TRBJ1-2	TRBV5-1	ASSPSTTDIFYGYT
TRBJ2-1	TRBV5-1	ASSSGTGYNEQF
TRBJ1-1	TRBV5-8	ASSLRKALWAGEAF
TRBJ1-6	TRBV6-5	ASSYGVGRGNSPLH
TRBJ2-3	TRBV9	ASSPRGRARSKLTDTQY
TRBJ2-7	TRBV28	ASTPAGTGAAKSSYEQY
TRBJ1-5	TRBV19	ASSILGTGGNQPQH
TRBJ1-1	TRBV6-1	ASSEKPRRATEAF
TRBJ1-1	TRBV6-2/TRBV6-3	ASSYLMNTEAF
TRBJ1-4	TRBV29-1	SVGLNEKLF
TRBJ1-5	TRBV5-1	ASSLVGDRDQPQH
TRBJ1-2	TRBV5-1	ASSHDRGEGYT
TRBJ2-2	TRBV7-3	ASSQASTGELF
TRBJ1-2	TRBV9	ASSARGSNGYGYT
TRBJ2-5	TRBV10-3	AIAPDQETQY
TRBJ1-1	TRBV9	ASSTISRGYTEAF
TRBJ2-1	TRBV7-2	ASSRTGENNEQF
TRBJ1-5	TRBV7-6	ASSRMSGDQPQH
TRBJ2-1	TRBV27	ASSHGPGLAVYNEQF
TRBJ2-3	TRBV11-2	ASSLVRGGPDTQY
TRBJ1-1	TRBV30	AWSVSRDTEAF
TRBJ2-5	TRBV30	AWSPPRRTQY
TRBJ2-1	TRBV11-3	ASSQAFRREGQNEQF
TRBJ1-5	TRBV5-5	ASSLDINQPQH
TRBJ2-5	TRBV19	ASSIGGTDQETQY
TRBJ2-7	TRBV7-3	ASSSNTGDSRYEQY